This TCR beta chain was retrieved from a study of T cell changes during pregnancy in multiple sclerosis. Clones were read by immunoSEQ multiplex PCR, and TCRdb kept only the in-frame ones, dropping some. The sample carries tens of thousands of clones, 80% to 95% recorded once. The V and J ends lost 5 bases and 9 bases, in that order; junction bases with no gene match: 5. CDR3 size: 13 residues. Germline values: CDR1 LNHDA, CDR2 SQIVND (reference sequence). This sequence originates from a female donor with multiple sclerosis, enrolled in a pregnancy study. The sample consisted of CD4+ T cells from peripheral blood mononuclear cells, taken in the third trimester of pregnancy. The J gene is TRBJ2-1, the V gene TRBV19; 9 positions agree with TRBD2. This CDR3 reads CASSFPTSGEQFF. Here the CDR3 DNA reads TGTGCCAGTAGTTTTCCGACTAGCGGTGAGCAGTTCTTC.